These T cell receptor beta chains were read from a single sample in a study of T cell responses to AZD1222 COVID-19 vaccine. Libraries were prepared by immunoSEQ multiplex PCR; TCRdb keeps only in-frame clonotypes and omits some of them. The table records over 85,000 clones, about 87% of them present only once. The source material was peripheral blood, sampled on day 0 of AZD1222 vaccination. The receptor source for this set is an adult in good health. The CDR3 runs from the conserved cysteine through the conserved F or W. The D gene is left open where the match is weak. A row's size may be missing; if present it is once, few, many or a size class.

>-|once|TRBJ2-2|16|TRBV5-4
TGTGCCAGCAGCTTGGAGGGGCTTACCGGGATCGGGGAGCTGTTTTTT
CASSLEGLTGIGELFF
>-|-|TRBJ1-4|15|TRBV18
TGTGCCAGCTCACCAGGTGGACCGGCGTGGGAAAAACTGTTTTTT
CASSPGGPAWEKLFF
>-|once|TRBJ1-3|16|TRBV9
TGTGCCAGCAGCGTAGACATGGGGGGGCCCGGAAACACCATATATTTT
CASSVDMGGPGNTIYF
>TRBD1|-|TRBJ1-5|17|TRBV7-9
TGTGCCAGCAGCTCCTCACAGGGACAGGGGTCTGGGTTGACCCAGCATTTT
CASSSSQGQGSGLTQHF
>-|-|TRBJ2-1|15|TRBV25-1
TGTGCCAGCAGTGGCCAGGGGCTCTCCTACAATGAGCAGTTCTTC
CASSGQGLSYNEQFF
>TRBD1|-|TRBJ1-2|14|TRBV13
TGTGCCAGCAGCCCCCGGACAGGTTCCGGTGGCTACACCTTC
CASSPRTGSGGYTF
>TRBD2|few|TRBJ2-1|17|TRBV19
TGTGCCAGTAGTTCCCCTAGCGGGAGAAGCTCCTACAATGAGCAGTTCTTC
CASSSPSGRSSYNEQFF
>-|-|TRBJ2-7|15|TRBV18
TGTGCCAGCTCACCACCGGCACAGGACTTCTACGAGCAGTACTTC
CASSPPAQDFYEQYF
>-|-|TRBJ2-6|16|TRBV6-5
TGTGCCAGCAGTTCCGGGACCGTTAATGGGGCCAACGTCCTGACTTTC
CASSSGTVNGANVLTF
>-|once|TRBJ2-7|13|TRBV5-6
TGTGCCAGCAGCTTTGACGTAACCTACGAGCAGTACTTC
CASSFDVTYEQYF
>-|-|TRBJ1-2|12|TRBV19
TGTGCCAGTAGTGGACGGATCTATGGCTACACCTTC
CASSGRIYGYTF
>-|-|TRBJ1-1|13|TRBV6-6
TGTGCCAGCAGTTACCCTGGAGAAGGCATCGCTTTCTTT
CASSYPGEGIAFF
>TRBD2|-|TRBJ2-1|15|TRBV3-1/TRBV3-2
TGTGCCAGCCAGCCCGGGGCGGGGGGTTACAATGAGCAGTTCTTC
CASQPGAGGYNEQFF
>TRBD2|-|TRBJ2-1|16|TRBV6-5
TGTGCCAGCAGTTACTCGGCGGGGGGGAGCTACAATGAGCAGTTCTTC
CASSYSAGGSYNEQFF
>TRBD1|once|TRBJ2-7|16|TRBV10-3
TGTGCCATCAGTCCCGGGACAGCCTCCGACTCCTACGAGCAGTACTTC
CAISPGTASDSYEQYF
>-|once|TRBJ1-2|12|TRBV12-3/TRBV12-4
TGTGCCAGCAGAACAGGGTTGGGTGGCTACACCTTC
CASRTGLGGYTF
>-|-|TRBJ1-5|14|TRBV18
TGTGCCAGCTCACCACAAAGGGGGAATCAGCCCCAGCATTTT
CASSPQRGNQPQHF
>-|-|TRBJ1-1|14|TRBV11-2
TGTGCCAGCAGCCGACAGGCGCTGAACACTGAAGCTTTCTTT
CASSRQALNTEAFF
>-|-|TRBJ1-2|18|TRBV18
TGTGCCAGCTCACCACCACAGGTCGGGGGGAGCGCTAACTATGGCTACACCTTC
CASSPPQVGGSANYGYTF
>-|-|TRBJ1-2|13|TRBV19
TGTGCCAGTAGCCCCGGGGGGACCAGCGGCTACACCTTC
CASSPGGTSGYTF
>-|-|TRBJ1-2|13|TRBV2
TGTGCCAGCCGGACAGTATCTAACTATGGCTACACCTTC
CASRTVSNYGYTF
>-|-|TRBJ1-2|14|TRBV27
TGTGCCAGCAGTTCCAACCAGGGATACTATGGCTACACCTTC
CASSSNQGYYGYTF
>-|few|TRBJ1-2|12|TRBV10-2
TGCGCCAGCAGTAGTATGAGGCAGGGCTACACCTTC
CASSSMRQGYTF
>-|few|TRBJ2-7|13|TRBV5-4
TGTGCCAGCAGCGTAGGACAGATCAACGAGCAGTACTTC
CASSVGQINEQYF
>-|-|TRBJ2-5|15|TRBV6-4
TGTGCCAGTCAGGCCCAACAGGGCGGCGGGGAGACCCAGTACTTC
CASQAQQGGGETQYF
>TRBD1|few|TRBJ2-1|16|TRBV7-9
TGTGCCAGCAGCTGGACAGGTTATTCGTCCTACAATGAGCAGTTCTTC
CASSWTGYSSYNEQFF
>-|-|TRBJ1-5|13|TRBV29-1
TGCAGCGTGGGAGGGGGGCTAAATCAGCCCCAGCATTTT
CSVGGGLNQPQHF
>-|-|TRBJ1-1|13|TRBV12-3/TRBV12-4
TGTGCCAGCAGTCGAGGACGGAACACTGAAGCTTTCTTT
CASSRGRNTEAFF
>-|-|TRBJ2-7|16|TRBV7-8
TGTGCCAGCAGTCCCACAAGGCTAACCCGGACCTACGAGCAGTACTTC
CASSPTRLTRTYEQYF
>-|-|TRBJ2-6|16|TRBV15
TGTGCCACCAGCAGAGATTCTTTATATGGGGCCAACGTCCTGACTTTC
CATSRDSLYGANVLTF
>-|once|TRBJ1-3|12|TRBV11-2
TGTGCCAGCACAATCTCTGGAAACACCATATATTTT
CASTISGNTIYF
>-|once|TRBJ2-1|15|TRBV11-2
TGTGCCAGCAGCTTAGTGGGTAAAGCTGCGGATGAGCAGTTCTTC
CASSLVGKAADEQFF
>TRBD1|-|TRBJ1-4|15|TRBV6-5
TGTGCCAGCAGCTCCAGGGGGCTTAGTAATGAAAAACTGTTTTTT
CASSSRGLSNEKLFF
>TRBD1|-|TRBJ1-2|13|TRBV5-4
TGTGCCAGCAGCACCGAGACAGGGGTCGGCTACACCTTC
CASSTETGVGYTF
>-|few|TRBJ2-7|14|TRBV7-2
TGTGCCAGCAGCCCAGGACAGCCCCCTTGGGAGCAGTACTTC
CASSPGQPPWEQYF
>TRBD1|once|TRBJ1-1|14|TRBV6-5
TGTGCCAGCAGTTCCGGGACAGTGAACACTGAAGCTTTCTTT
CASSSGTVNTEAFF
>-|once|TRBJ1-1|13|TRBV14
TGTGCCAGCAGCTTTTCCCCGAACACTGAAGCTTTCTTT
CASSFSPNTEAFF
>-|-|TRBJ2-7|14|TRBV2
TGTGCCAGCAGTGAAGGCAGCCGGGGATACGAGCAGTACTTC
CASSEGSRGYEQYF
>TRBD1|-|TRBJ1-2|16|TRBV15
TGTGCCACCAGCAGAGGTTCAGGGGGCGCGACCTATGGCTACACCTTC
CATSRGSGGATYGYTF
>-|-|TRBJ1-1|14|TRBV27
TGTGCCAGCAGTCCCCGAATTGCGAACACTGAAGCTTTCTTT
CASSPRIANTEAFF
>TRBD2|-|TRBJ2-3|16|TRBV28
TGTGCCAGCATCTTTGCAGCGGGAGCCAGCACAGATACGCAGTATTTT
CASIFAAGASTDTQYF
>-|-|TRBJ1-1|14|TRBV4-1
TGCGCCAGCAGCCAAGGTCGGTCGAACACTGAAGCTTTCTTT
CASSQGRSNTEAFF
>-|-|TRBJ1-2|13|TRBV7-9
TGTGCCAGCAGTACCACGGTTAACTATGGCTACACCTTC
CASSTTVNYGYTF
>-|few|TRBJ2-7|13|TRBV30
TGTGCCTGGAGTGTACTAGTCAGCTACGAGCAGTACTTC
CAWSVLVSYEQYF
>-|-|TRBJ1-1|15|TRBV4-1
TGCGCCAGCAGCCAAGATGTTCGGATCACTACTGAAGCTTTCTTT
CASSQDVRITTEAFF
>-|-|TRBJ1-4|16|TRBV19
TGTGCCAGTAGTGGGTCATCTTCGGGGGCCTCTGAAAAACTGTTTTTT
CASSGSSSGASEKLFF
>-|-|TRBJ1-2|18|TRBV5-1
TGCGCCAGCAGCCCTGGGGGGCTCGGGACCTCCCTACCATATGGCTACACCTTC
CASSPGGLGTSLPYGYTF
>-|-|TRBJ2-1|11|TRBV13
TGTGCCAGCAGCCGAGTGAATGAGCAGTTCTTC
CASSRVNEQFF
>-|once|TRBJ2-7|14|TRBV19
TGTGCCAGTAGTATAGGTCGAGGGGCCTACGAGCAGTACTTC
CASSIGRGAYEQYF
>-|-|TRBJ2-3|16|TRBV30
TGTGCCTGGAGTGTAATCACCTCCCGGGGTACAGATACGCAGTATTTT
CAWSVITSRGTDTQYF
>-|-|TRBJ1-2|14|TRBV27
TGTGCCAGCAGACATTTGGGGGAAGACTATGGCTACACCTTC
CASRHLGEDYGYTF
>-|-|TRBJ2-2|17|TRBV27
TGTGCCAGCAGTTTATCGACATGGGGGCCCCTGGCCGGGGAGCTGTTTTTT
CASSLSTWGPLAGELFF
>-|-|TRBJ1-1|13|TRBV11-2
TGTGCCAGCAGCCCCGCAGGGGTAACTGAAGCTTTCTTT
CASSPAGVTEAFF
>-|once|TRBJ1-1|11|TRBV9
TGTGCCAGCTCCGTGGACACTGAAGCTTTCTTT
CASSVDTEAFF
>-|-|TRBJ1-2|15|TRBV6-2/TRBV6-3
TGTGCCAGCAGTTACTCCCCCCGGGGTAGACATGGCTACACCTTC
CASSYSPRGRHGYTF